These T cell receptor beta chains were read from a single sample in a study of T cells in Graves' hyperthyroidism and ophthalmopathy. TCRdb reprocessed the multiplex PCR reads with MiXCR, giving one entry per CDR3 protein. The repertoire holds 360,000 or so distinct CDR3 sequences, with 19% as singletons. Material for sequencing was blood. Receptor source: a woman aged 18-29 years with Graves' hyperthyroidism. Both conserved end residues are part of each CDR3. D genes are given only for firm matches. Expanded clones get a size class; other rows say once, few or many, or leave the size out.

D gene	V gene	clone size	J gene	CDR3 protein	CDR3 DNA
.	TRBV28	many	TRBJ2-5	CASSQTLASQYF	TGTGCCAGCAGCCAAACTCTAGCGTCCCAGTACTTC
TRBD1	TRBV12-3/TRBV12-4	many	TRBJ2-7	CASSPGTGRTYEQYF	TGTGCCAGCAGTCCGGGGACAGGGAGGACCTACGAGCAGTACTTC
.	TRBV7-2	many	TRBJ1-1	CASSLARAMNTEAFF	TGTGCCAGCAGCTTAGCGCGGGCCATGAACACTGAAGCTTTCTTT
.	TRBV30	few	TRBJ1-2	CAWSVFPGANYGYTF	TGTGCCTGGAGTGTATTCCCGGGAGCTAACTATGGCTACACCTTC
.	TRBV28	many	TRBJ2-7	CASSYPRPGWEQYF	TGTGCCAGCAGTTACCCCCGGCCAGGGTGGGAGCAGTACTTC
TRBD1	TRBV12-3/TRBV12-4	many	TRBJ1-2	CASSPPGQGASYGYTF	TGTGCCAGCAGCCCTCCCGGGCAGGGGGCCTCCTATGGCTACACCTTC
.	TRBV11-1	many	TRBJ1-2	CASSLEQARANYGYTF	TGTGCCAGCAGCTTAGAACAGGCGAGGGCTAACTATGGCTACACCTTC
.	TRBV18	many	TRBJ2-7	CASSPPSRSYEQYF	TGTGCCAGCTCACCACCGAGTAGGTCCTACGAGCAGTACTTC
.	TRBV7-3	many	TRBJ2-5	CASSFVGGTQYF	TGTGCCAGCAGCTTCGTAGGTGGGACCCAGTACTTC
.	TRBV7-3	few	TRBJ2-2	CASSFSRLANTGELFF	TGTGCCAGCAGCTTTTCTCGATTGGCCAACACCGGGGAGCTGTTTTTT
.	TRBV6-1	.	TRBJ1-2	CASSEARKRYGYTF	TGTGCCAGCAGTGAAGCAAGGAAACGCTATGGCTACACCTTC
TRBD1	TRBV29-1	many	TRBJ1-5	CSVTQGVSNQPQHF	TGCAGCGTGACCCAGGGGGTCAGCAATCAGCCCCAGCATTTT
TRBD1	TRBV2	many	TRBJ1-1	CASSDSRGLLTEAFF	TGTGCCAGCAGTGATTCCAGGGGGCTCCTCACTGAAGCTTTCTTT
TRBD1	TRBV2	many	TRBJ1-1	CASGRDRENTEAFF	TGTGCCAGCGGCCGGGACAGAGAGAACACTGAAGCCTTCTTT
TRBD2	TRBV11-2	few	TRBJ2-2	CASSPSSDPGRIRELFF	TGTGCCAGCAGCCCTTCCTCGGACCCCGGGAGGATCCGGGAGCTGTTTTTT
.	TRBV6-5	many	TRBJ1-3	CASSSYRASRGGNTIYF	TGTGCCAGCAGTTCCTACAGGGCTTCACGAGGTGGAAACACCATATATTTT
.	TRBV28	.	TRBJ1-6	CASSRTGENSPLHF	TGTGCCAGCAGTCGGACCGGGGAGAATTCACCCCTCCACTTT
.	TRBV6-5	few	TRBJ2-3	CASSSIRGREDTQYF	TGTGCCAGCAGTTCAATAAGGGGACGTGAAGATACGCAGTATTTT
TRBD1	TRBV24-1	many	TRBJ1-6	CATSLDRGLSPLHF	TGTGCCACCAGTTTAGACAGGGGATTATCACCCCTCCACTTT
.	TRBV15	many	TRBJ2-2	CATSLTRRFANTGELFF	TGTGCCACCAGCCTGACTAGGAGGTTCGCGAACACCGGGGAGCTGTTTTTT
.	TRBV29-1	many	TRBJ1-2	CSVVTPTEYGYTF	TGCAGCGTTGTCACCCCGACAGAGTATGGCTACACCTTC
.	TRBV9	many	TRBJ2-5	CASSGSDSQETQYF	TGTGCCAGCAGCGGGAGCGACAGCCAAGAGACCCAGTACTTC
.	TRBV12-3/TRBV12-4	many	TRBJ2-2	CASLQQLNTGELFF	TGTGCCAGCTTGCAGCAACTGAACACCGGGGAGCTGTTTTTT
.	TRBV29-1	many	TRBJ1-2	CSVALRRTNYGYTF	TGCAGCGTTGCCCTGCGGAGAACTAACTATGGCTACACCTTC